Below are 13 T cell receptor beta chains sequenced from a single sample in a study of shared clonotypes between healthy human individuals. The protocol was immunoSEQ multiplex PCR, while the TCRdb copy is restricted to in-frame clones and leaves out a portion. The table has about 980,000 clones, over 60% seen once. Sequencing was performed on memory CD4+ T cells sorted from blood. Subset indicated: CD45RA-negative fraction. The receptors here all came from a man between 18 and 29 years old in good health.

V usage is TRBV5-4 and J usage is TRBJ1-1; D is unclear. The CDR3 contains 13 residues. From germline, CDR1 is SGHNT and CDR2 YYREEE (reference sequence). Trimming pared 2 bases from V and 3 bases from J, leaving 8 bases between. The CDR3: CASSFSPDTEAFF. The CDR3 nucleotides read TGTGCCAGCAGCTTTAGTCCGGACACTGAAGCTTTCTTT.

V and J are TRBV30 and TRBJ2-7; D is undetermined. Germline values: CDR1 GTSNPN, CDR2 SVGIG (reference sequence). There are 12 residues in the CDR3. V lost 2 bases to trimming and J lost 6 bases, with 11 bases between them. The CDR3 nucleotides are TGTGCCTGGAGTAGTGGGTACTCCGAGCAGTACTTC. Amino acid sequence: CAWSSGYSEQYF.

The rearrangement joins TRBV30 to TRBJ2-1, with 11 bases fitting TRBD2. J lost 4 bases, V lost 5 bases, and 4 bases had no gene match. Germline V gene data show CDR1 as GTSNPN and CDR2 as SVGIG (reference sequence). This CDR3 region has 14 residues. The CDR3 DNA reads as TGTGCCTGGCTACTAGCGGGAGCTTACAATGAGCAGTTCTTC. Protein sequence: CAWLLAGAYNEQFF.

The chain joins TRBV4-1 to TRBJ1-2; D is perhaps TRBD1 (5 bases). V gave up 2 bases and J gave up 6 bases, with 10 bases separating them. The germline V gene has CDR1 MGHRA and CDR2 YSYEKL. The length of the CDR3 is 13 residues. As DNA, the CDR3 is TGCGCCAGCAGCCAAAGTAGGGGCGATGGCTACACCTTC. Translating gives CASSQSRGDGYTF.

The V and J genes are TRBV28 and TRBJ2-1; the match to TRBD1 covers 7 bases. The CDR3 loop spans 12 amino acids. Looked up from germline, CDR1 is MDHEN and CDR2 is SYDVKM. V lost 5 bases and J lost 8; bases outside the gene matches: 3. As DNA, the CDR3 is TGTGCCAGCAGTCGACAGGGCGATGAGCAGTTCTTC. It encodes CASSRQGDEQFF.

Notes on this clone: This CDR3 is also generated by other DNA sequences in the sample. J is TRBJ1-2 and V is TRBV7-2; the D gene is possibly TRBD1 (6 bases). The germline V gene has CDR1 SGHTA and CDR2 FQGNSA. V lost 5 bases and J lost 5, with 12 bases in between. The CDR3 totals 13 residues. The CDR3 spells CASSQTGNYGYTF. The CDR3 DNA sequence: TGTGCCAGCAGCCAAACAGGGAATTATGGCTACACCTTC. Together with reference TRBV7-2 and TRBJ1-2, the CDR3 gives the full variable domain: GAGVSQSPSNKVTEKGKDVELRCDPISGHTALYWYRQSLGQGLEFLIYFQGNSAPDKSGLPSDRFSAERTGGSVSTLTIQRTQQEDSAVYLCASSQTGNYGYTFGSGTRLTVV.

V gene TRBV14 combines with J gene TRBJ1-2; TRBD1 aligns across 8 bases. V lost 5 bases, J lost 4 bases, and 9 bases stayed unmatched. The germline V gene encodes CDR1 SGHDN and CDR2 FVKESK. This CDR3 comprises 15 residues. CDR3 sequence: CASSSRTGTGYGYTF. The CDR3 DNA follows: TGTGCCAGCAGCTCTCGGACAGGGACGGGCTATGGCTACACCTTC.

DNA of the CDR3: TGTGCCATTCAAGGGACGAAGAAGGATGGCTACACCTTC. Translation: CAIQGTKKDGYTF. This rearrangement joins TRBV10-3 to TRBJ1-2; TRBD1 might be the D (5 bases). V was cut by 9 bases and J by 6 bases, with 17 bases left in between. CDR1 is ENHRY, CDR2 SYGVKD, per germline. The CDR3 extends over 13 amino acids.

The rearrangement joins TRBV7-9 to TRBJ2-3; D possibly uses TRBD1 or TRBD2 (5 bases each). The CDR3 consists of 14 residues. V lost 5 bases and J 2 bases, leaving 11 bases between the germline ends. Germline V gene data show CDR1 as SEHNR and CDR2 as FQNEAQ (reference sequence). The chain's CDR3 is CASSPSGHTDTQYF. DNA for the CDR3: TGTGCCAGCAGCCCCTCGGGGCACACAGATACGCAGTATTTT. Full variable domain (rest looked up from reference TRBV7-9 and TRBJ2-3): DTGVSQNPRHKITKRGQNVTFRCDPISEHNRLYWYRQTLGQGPEFLTYFQNEAQLEKSRLLSDRFSAERPKGSFSTLEIQRTEQGDSAMYLCASSPSGHTDTQYFGPGTRLTVL.

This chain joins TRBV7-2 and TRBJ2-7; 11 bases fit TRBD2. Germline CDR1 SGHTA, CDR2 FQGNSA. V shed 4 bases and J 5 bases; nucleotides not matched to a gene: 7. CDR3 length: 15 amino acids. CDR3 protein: CASSSPGLAVNEQYF. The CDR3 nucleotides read TGTGCCAGCAGCTCACCGGGACTAGCGGTAAACGAGCAGTACTTC.

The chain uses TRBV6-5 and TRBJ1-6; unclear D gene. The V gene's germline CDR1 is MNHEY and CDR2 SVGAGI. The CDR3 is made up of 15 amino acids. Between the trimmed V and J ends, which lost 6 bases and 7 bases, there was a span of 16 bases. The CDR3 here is CASSDTGIENSPLHF. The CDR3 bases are TGTGCCAGCAGCGACACGGGGATAGAAAATTCACCCCTCCACTTT.

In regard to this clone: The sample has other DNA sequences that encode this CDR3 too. Here the CDR3 reads CASSLGSPYEQYF. Here the CDR3 DNA reads TGTGCCAGCAGCTTAGGCAGCCCCTACGAGCAGTACTTC. The chain links TRBV7-2 to TRBJ2-7; D is ambiguous. The V gene's germline CDR1 is SGHTA and CDR2 FQGNSA. Trimming took off 1 base at V and 2 bases at J, with 6 bases between the two ends. This CDR3 spans 13 amino acids. The full variable domain, with the rest looked up from reference TRBV7-2 and TRBJ2-7, is GAGVSQSPSNKVTEKGKDVELRCDPISGHTALYWYRQSLGQGLEFLIYFQGNSAPDKSGLPSDRFSAERTGGSVSTLTIQRTQQEDSAVYLCASSLGSPYEQYFGPGTRLTVT.

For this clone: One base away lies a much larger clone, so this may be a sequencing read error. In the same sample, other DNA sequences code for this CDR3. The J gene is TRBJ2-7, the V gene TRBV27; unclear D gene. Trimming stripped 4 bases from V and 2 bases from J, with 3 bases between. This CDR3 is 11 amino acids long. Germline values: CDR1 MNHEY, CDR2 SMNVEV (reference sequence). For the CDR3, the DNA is TGTGCCAGCAGTTCGGCCTACGAGCAGTACTTC. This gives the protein CASSSAYEQYF.